One and the same sample provided the 8 T cell receptor beta chains below, sequenced in a study of blood T cell repertoires in COVID-19 (TCRdb year 2020). Receptor amplification or capture employed the immunoSEQ multiplex PCR assay. TCRdb mirrors the immuneACCESS table, restricted to in-frame sequences. Some clones are absent from its copies; in checked studies, under half trace to an unresolved V gene, and the reason for the others is unknown. The sample table shows about 55,000 clones, and 75% to 95% are seen once. The top ten clonotypes cover 6.2% of the sample. Sequenced input: peripheral blood. These receptors all stem from a man aged 40-49 years with acute or convalescent COVID-19.

The chain couples TRBV6-4 to TRBJ1-6; TRBD1 matches at 7 bases. The V and J ends lost 3 bases and 7 bases, in that order; junction bases with no gene match: 6. Per germline, CDR1 MRHNA and CDR2 SNTAGT. The CDR3 contains 15 residues. CDR3 in DNA: TGTGCCAGCAGTGAAAATGGAGGGGGCAATTCACCCCTCCACTTT. This codes for CASSENGGGNSPLHF.

The V and J genes are TRBV12-3 or TRBV12-4 and TRBJ1-2, with a possible D match to TRBD1 (6 bases). Trimming left V 5 bases short and J 12 bases short, with 13 bases between. The CDR3 contains 11 residues. The CDR3 DNA reads TGTGCCAGCAGTAGTAACAGGGCACACACCTTC. It codes for CASSSNRAHTF.

The CDR3 nucleotides read TGTGCCAGCAGCGAAGAACGGGGAAACACCATATATTTT. Amino acid sequence: CASSEERGNTIYF. The V gene is TRBV11-2, the J gene TRBJ1-3; D remains ambiguous. CDR1 SGHAT and CDR2 FQNNGV come from the germline V gene. V dropped 5 bases and J dropped 4 bases, with 9 bases sitting between them. The CDR3 covers 13 residues.

The gene calls are TRBV7-2 and TRBJ1-1; 9 positions match TRBD1. V lost 5 bases, J lost 1 base, and 14 bases stayed unmatched. Germline V gene sequence: CDR1 SGHTA, CDR2 FQGNSA. CDR3 length: 18 residues. DNA of the CDR3: TGTGCCAGCAGCACCCCCCGGACAGGGGTGATGAAGAACACTGAAGCTTTCTTT. Encoded protein: CASSTPRTGVMKNTEAFF.

V gene TRBV11-3 combines with J gene TRBJ2-7, with 7 bases matching TRBD2. CDR1 and CDR2 from the germline V gene are SGHNT and YENEEA. This CDR3 has 14 residues. V lost 3 bases to trimming and J lost 5 bases; unmatched junction nucleotides: 7. CDR3 region: CASSLAGAFHEQYF. DNA of the CDR3: TGTGCCAGCAGCTTGGCGGGAGCATTCCACGAGCAGTACTTC.

V is TRBV7-2 and J is TRBJ2-5, with 9 bases aligning to TRBD2. Germline V gene lookup returns CDR1 SGHTA and CDR2 FQGNSA. CDR3 length: 19 amino acids. The V gene end was trimmed by 5 bases and the J gene end by 4 bases; junction bases not matched to a gene: 20. The CDR3 DNA reads TGTGCCAGCAGCCCTCTGGGGGTGTTGGTAGCGGGAGTAACAGAGACCCAGTACTTC. It encodes CASSPLGVLVAGVTETQYF.

This clone has just one count. CDR3: CASTPGHPYEQYF. CDR3 sequence (DNA): TGTGCCAGCACTCCTGGCCATCCGTACGAGCAGTACTTC. This chain connects TRBV6-4 to TRBJ2-7; no clear D. V lost 7 bases, J lost 4 bases, and 14 bases lay in between. The CDR3 spans 13 residues. CDR1 MRHNA and CDR2 SNTAGT come from the germline V gene.

This chain connects TRBV23-1 to TRBJ2-7; 11 nucleotides agree with TRBD2. TRBV23-1 is reported as an ORF; its role is uncertain. J lost 2 bases, V lost 4 bases, and 1 base had no gene match. There are 14 residues in the CDR3. The chain's CDR3 is CASSRSGRAYEQYF. As DNA, the CDR3 is TGCGCCAGCAGTCGTAGCGGGAGGGCCTACGAGCAGTACTTC.